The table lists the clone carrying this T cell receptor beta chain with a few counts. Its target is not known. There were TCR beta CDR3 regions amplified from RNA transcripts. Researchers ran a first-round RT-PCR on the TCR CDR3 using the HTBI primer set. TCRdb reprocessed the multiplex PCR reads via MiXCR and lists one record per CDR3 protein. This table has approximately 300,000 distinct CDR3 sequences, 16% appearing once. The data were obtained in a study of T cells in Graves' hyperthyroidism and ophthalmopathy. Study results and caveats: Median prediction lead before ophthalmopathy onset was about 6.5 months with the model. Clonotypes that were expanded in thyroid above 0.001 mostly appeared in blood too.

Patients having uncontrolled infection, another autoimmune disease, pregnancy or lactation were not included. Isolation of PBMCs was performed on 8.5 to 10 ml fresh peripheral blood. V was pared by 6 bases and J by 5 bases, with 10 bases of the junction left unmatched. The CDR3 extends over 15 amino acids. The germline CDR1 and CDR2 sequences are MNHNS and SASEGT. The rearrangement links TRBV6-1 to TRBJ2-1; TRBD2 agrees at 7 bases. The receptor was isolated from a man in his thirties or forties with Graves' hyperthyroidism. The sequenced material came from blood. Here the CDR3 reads CASRERGGRNNEQFF. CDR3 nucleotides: TGTGCCAGCAGGGAACGAGGCGGGAGAAACAATGAGCAGTTCTTC.